The sequence of this TCR beta chain was determined in a study of T cell responses to AZD1222 COVID-19 vaccine. Whole-study findings and limits: A rise in Spike-specific TCR breadth and depth followed two AZD1222 doses. Distributed over spike, vaccine-associated CD4 TCRs predominated at 160-218 and 743-854.

With regard to this clone: Its antigen is not identified.

Sequencing used immunoSEQ multiplex PCR; TCRdb keeps in-frame clones, though not all of them. In the table there are 90,000 to 120,000 clones, around 94% of which are singletons. The CDR3 loop spans 16 amino acids. The ends were cut back, 0 bases at V and 4 bases at J, with 14 bases in the middle. Germline CDR1 reads SGDLS; CDR2 reads YYNGEE. The gene calls are TRBV9 and TRBJ1-3; possible D gene TRBD1, 5 bases. The sequencing used peripheral blood, collected on day 0 of AZD1222 vaccination. The sequence came from an adult in good health. CDR3 coding DNA: TGTGCCAGCAGCGTAGATCGGCAGGGTATCGGAAACACCATATATTTT. This sequence encodes CASSVDRQGIGNTIYF. The full variable domain, rest sourced from reference TRBV9 and TRBJ1-3, is DSGVTQTPKHLITATGQRVTLRCSPRSGDLSVYWYQQSLDQGLQFLIQYYNGEERAKGNILERFSAQQFPDLHSELNLSSLELGDSALYFCASSVDRQGIGNTIYFGEGSWLTVV.